The 13 T cell receptor beta chains reported below all come from one sample, sequenced in a study of blood T cells in healthy people across ages. PCR was performed a second time for roughly 7 to 11 cycles using a sample-barcoded 5' primer and a J-beta primer mix. TCRdb independently ran MiXCR on the 5' RACE reads; one entry per CDR3 protein. Of 1.5 million to 2 million distinct CDR3 sequences listed, 40% to 55% were seen once; the top ten hold approximately 2.1%. The source material was blood. Source of these receptors: a woman between 35 and 50 years old in good health.

The CDR3 nucleotides are TGCAGCGTTGTTCTAGTCGGGCAGGAGGGCTATGGCTACACCTTC. Amino acid sequence: CSVVLVGQEGYGYTF. The gene calls are TRBV29-1 and TRBJ1-2; D ambiguous. Germline CDR1 reads SQVTM; CDR2 reads ANQGSEA. CDR3 length: 15 amino acids. V was shortened by 4 bases and J by 4 bases, with 19 bases between the two germline ends.

This clonotype was picked up a small number of times. The V and J genes are TRBV29-1 and TRBJ1-2; 8 nucleotides match TRBD1. This CDR3 is built from 13 residues. Germline trimming cut 3 bases from V and 4 bases from J; bases unmatched to any gene: 4. CDR1 and CDR2 (germline): SQVTM, ANQGSEA. CDR3 coding DNA: TGCAGCGTTGACTTGCAGGGGGCCTATGGCTACACCTTC. This codes for CSVDLQGAYGYTF. The full variable domain, with the rest looked up from reference TRBV29-1 and TRBJ1-2, is SAVISQKPSRDICQRGTSLTIQCQVDSQVTMMFWYRQQPGQSLTLIATANQGSEATYESGFVIDKFPISRPNLTFSTLTVSNMSPEDSSIYLCSVDLQGAYGYTFGSGTRLTVV.

The chain couples TRBV7-9 to TRBJ1-5; tentatively, D is TRBD1 (6 bases). Per germline, CDR1 SEHNR and CDR2 FQNEAQ (reference sequence). Trimming pared 4 bases from V and 6 bases from J, leaving 10 bases between. The CDR3 loop spans 13 amino acids. CDR3 sequence reads: CASSSDRFQPQHF. CDR3 coding DNA: TGTGCCAGCAGCTCCGACAGGTTTCAGCCCCAGCATTTT.

This clonotype has more than one count but fewer than ten. The chain employs TRBV7-2 and TRBJ2-3; D gene ambiguous. Germline V gives CDR1 SGHTA, CDR2 FQGNSA. Deletions cut 5 bases from V and 2 bases from J, with 8 bases between. The CDR3 consists of 13 residues. The CDR3 DNA reads TGTGCCAGCAGCGCCTTCACCACAGATACGCAGTATTTT. Encoded protein: CASSAFTTDTQYF.

This chain links TRBV12-3 or TRBV12-4 with TRBJ1-1, with D unclear. Trimming removed 2 bases at V and 8 bases at J, with 12 bases between. The CDR3 runs 13 residues. The CDR3 sequence is CASSLFRVSEAFF. CDR3 DNA: TGTGCCAGCAGTTTATTTCGGGTTTCGGAAGCTTTCTTT.

In its sample, this clonotype was seen a few times. The V gene is TRBV6-2 or TRBV6-3, the J gene TRBJ2-4; the D gene is possibly TRBD1 (5 bases). The end of the DNA fits TRBJ2-7 better, so the J call may be wrong. The CDR3 sequence is 14 residues long. Germline lookup yields CDR1 MNHEY and CDR2 SVGEGT. CDR3 DNA sequence: TGTGCCAGCAGAAGGACAAAGGGCATTTACGAGCAGTACTTC. Its protein product is CASRRTKGIYEQYF.

The J gene is TRBJ2-7, the V gene TRBV6-2 or TRBV6-3; TRBD2 is a possible D gene (5 bases). Deletions cut 5 bases from V and 0 bases from J, with 11 bases between. Germline V gives CDR1 MNHEY, CDR2 SVGEGT. This CDR3 region has 14 residues. The CDR3 DNA follows: TGTGCCAGCAGTATAGAGGGCAGCTCCTACGAGCAGTACTTC. Its protein product is CASSIEGSSYEQYF.

This sequence joins TRBV5-6 and TRBJ1-1; TRBD1 is a possible D gene (6 bases). The germline V gene encodes CDR1 SGHDT and CDR2 YYEEEE. The length of the CDR3 is 13 residues. V lost 4 bases and J lost 5, with 12 bases in between. The CDR3 DNA reads as TGTGCCAGCAGCCCCACAGGGCGAACTGAAGCTTTCTTT. It encodes CASSPTGRTEAFF.

The rearrangement uses TRBV12-3 or TRBV12-4 and TRBJ1-2; 9 positions agree with TRBD1. Unmatched junction bases numbered 10, after V lost 6 bases and J lost 8 bases. The CDR3 contains 14 residues. CDR3 nucleotide sequence: TGTGCCAGCAGCCGGGACAGGGCAGTGAACGGCTACACCTTC. The encoded protein is CASSRDRAVNGYTF.

As DNA, the CDR3 is TGTGCCAGCAGTCGACCGGGGGTAAGCTCCTACAATGAGCAGTACTTC. Amino acid sequence: CASSRPGVSSYNEQYF. The V gene is TRBV6-5, the J gene TRBJ2-1, with a possible D match to TRBD2 (6 bases). The end of the DNA aligns better with TRBJ2-7, so the J call may be wrong. Germline loops: CDR1 MNHEY, CDR2 SVGAGI. This CDR3 has 16 amino acids.

The sample holds a few counts of this clonotype. The chain carries TRBV7-2 and TRBJ1-2, with 7 bases fitting TRBD1. The germline gives CDR1 SGHTA, CDR2 FQGNSA. V shed 5 bases, J shed 6 bases, and the junction held 6 bases outside the gene matches. CDR3 size: 13 residues. The CDR3 region is CASSLDRAHGYTF. As DNA, the CDR3 is TGTGCCAGCAGCCTCGACAGGGCTCATGGCTACACCTTC. The complete variable domain, with remaining parts taken from reference TRBV7-2 and TRBJ1-2, reads GAGVSQSPSNKVTEKGKDVELRCDPISGHTALYWYRQSLGQGLEFLIYFQGNSAPDKSGLPSDRFSAERTGGSVSTLTIQRTQQEDSAVYLCASSLDRAHGYTFGSGTRLTVV.

The V and J genes are TRBV7-2 and TRBJ2-1, with D possibly being TRBD2 (5 bases). The CDR3 loop spans 16 amino acids. V gave up 5 bases and J gave up 0 bases, with 14 bases separating them. The V gene's germline CDR1 is SGHTA and CDR2 FQGNSA. This chain's CDR3 is CASSNPGSGSYNEQFF. The CDR3 DNA reads as TGTGCCAGCAGCAATCCGGGGTCAGGCTCCTACAATGAGCAGTTCTTC.

This clonotype has a handful of counts. The chain uses TRBV12-3 or TRBV12-4 and TRBJ2-1, with D perhaps TRBD2 (5 bases). This CDR3 contains 16 residues. Trimming cost V 5 bases and J 4 bases, with 18 bases left between them. CDR3 nucleotide sequence: TGTGCCAGCAGTCCAACCCGGGGTGGTTTTTACAATGAGCAGTTCTTC. Amino acids: CASSPTRGGFYNEQFF.